The 32 T cell receptor beta chains presented below share a single source sample, sequenced in a study of cytomegalovirus exposure and HLA in healthy donors. PCR involved 60 Vbeta and 13 Jbeta primers. Clones were read by immunoSEQ multiplex PCR, and TCRdb kept only the in-frame ones, dropping some. The ten top clones account for 1.5% to 1.7%, within a sample of about 130,000 clones. Sequenced sample: PBMCs. Receptors were obtained from a woman in her thirties or forties in good health and CMV-seronegative.

V is TRBV7-3 and J is TRBJ1-2, with 8 bases fitting TRBD1. Germline CDR1 and CDR2: SGHTA and FQGTGA. The J segment lost 4 bases and the V segment lost 2 bases, leaving 6 bases of the junction unmatched. The CDR3 contains 15 residues. CDR3 region: CASSLSSDRGYGYTF. Here the CDR3 DNA reads TGTGCCAGCAGCTTATCCAGCGACAGGGGCTATGGCTACACCTTC.

The chain has TRBV6-5 and TRBJ2-7, with D tentatively TRBD1 (7 bases). CDR3 length equals 14 residues. Trimming took off 11 bases at V and 0 bases at J, with 17 bases between the two ends. CDR1 is MNHEY and CDR2 is SVGAGI in the germline V gene. CDR3 residues: CAAQRRGRSYEQYF. The CDR3 nucleotides read TGTGCCGCGCAGAGGAGGGGGCGCTCCTACGAGCAGTACTTC.

This rearrangement joins TRBV5-1 to TRBJ1-3; D possibly corresponds to TRBD1 (5 bases). The CDR3 extends over 15 amino acids. V lost 0 bases and J lost 3, with 10 bases in between. Germline V gene lookup returns CDR1 SGHRS and CDR2 YFSETQ. CDR3 sequence reads: CASSLDQGFGNTIYF. The CDR3 bases are TGCGCCAGCAGCTTGGATCAGGGTTTTGGAAACACCATATATTTT.

The chain combines TRBV2 with TRBJ1-5, with D uncertain. The germline CDR1 and CDR2 sequences are SNHLY and FYNNEI. The CDR3 is made up of 14 amino acids. Trimming removed 1 base at V and 2 bases at J, with 6 bases between. The CDR3 here is CASSEGQGNQPQHF. DNA of the CDR3: TGTGCCAGCAGTGAAGGGCAGGGCAATCAGCCCCAGCATTTT. Variable domain in full (rest from reference TRBV2 and TRBJ1-5): EPEVTQTPSHQVTQMGQEVILRCVPISNHLYFYWYRQILGQKVEFLVSFYNNEISEKSEIFDDQFSVERPDGSNFTLKIRSTKLEDSAMYFCASSEGQGNQPQHFGDGTRLSIL.

V usage is TRBV6-5 and J usage is TRBJ2-7, with 7 bases aligning to TRBD2. V lost 2 bases, J lost 3 bases, and 7 bases stayed unmatched. CDR1 MNHEY and CDR2 SVGAGI come from the germline V gene. This CDR3 contains 15 residues. The CDR3 region is CASSYPIGGSYEQYF. CDR3 in DNA: TGTGCCAGCAGTTACCCGATCGGGGGGAGCTACGAGCAGTACTTC.

The chain recombines TRBV23-1 with TRBJ2-5; possibly TRBD1 for D (6 bases). TRBV23-1 is an ORF for which the function is uncertain. The CDR3 consists of 16 residues. The V end lost 0 bases, the J end lost 4 bases, and 15 bases lay between the germline ends. CDR3 DNA sequence: TGCGCCAGCAGTCAATCGAGCAGGGGCCCTGGAGAGACCCAGTACTTC. Residues: CASSQSSRGPGETQYF.

This chain connects TRBV7-2 to TRBJ2-6; 9 bases are a match to TRBD1. V trimming: 5 bases; J trimming: 0 bases; junction bases outside the gene matches: 11. This CDR3 has 19 amino acids. Germline V lookup: CDR1 SGHTA, CDR2 FQGNSA. In nucleotides, the CDR3 is TGTGCCAGCAGCCCCTGGAGTGGACAGGGGACCTCTGGGGCCAACGTCCTGACTTTC. This gives the protein CASSPWSGQGTSGANVLTF.

The chain employs TRBV27 and TRBJ2-7; 15 nucleotides match TRBD2. The trim removed 4 bases at V and 9 bases at J, leaving 13 bases unmatched. There are 17 residues in the CDR3. Germline V lookup: CDR1 MNHEY, CDR2 SMNVEV (reference sequence). The CDR3 region has the DNA TGTGCCAGCAGTTCGGGACTAGCGGGGGGATATTACGTTGGGCAGTACTTC. It encodes CASSSGLAGGYYVGQYF.

The chain carries TRBV7-3 and TRBJ2-5; no clear D gene. The V gene lost 5 bases and the J gene lost 1 base, with 8 bases spanning the gap. The CDR3 sequence is 13 residues long. CDR1 and CDR2 (germline): SGHTA, FQGTGA. The CDR3 coding sequence is TGTGCCAGCAGCACTTCTGGCCAAGAGACCCAGTACTTC. Amino acid sequence: CASSTSGQETQYF.

This sequence joins TRBV2 and TRBJ2-3; TRBD1 is a possible D gene (5 bases). Germline V gives CDR1 SNHLY, CDR2 FYNNEI. The CDR3 extends over 11 amino acids. V was pared by 4 bases and J by 7 bases, with 6 bases between. CDR3 coding DNA: TGTGCCAGCAGTGCAGGGAATACGCAGTATTTT. The encoded protein is CASSAGNTQYF.

The chain joins TRBV9 to TRBJ2-3, with D perhaps TRBD2 (6 bases). V lost 0 bases and J 3 bases, leaving 17 bases between the germline ends. Germline V lookup: CDR1 SGDLS, CDR2 YYNGEE. The CDR3 totals 17 residues. The CDR3 DNA follows: TGTGCCAGCAGCGTAGACTCCTCTTGGGGAGGTACAGATACGCAGTATTTT. Its translation: CASSVDSSWGGTDTQYF.

CDR3 nucleotide sequence: TGTGCCAGCAGTCTCGGGACAGGGCGGGTTGAAGCTTTCTTT. As protein: CASSLGTGRVEAFF. This chain joins TRBV28 and TRBJ1-1; TRBD1 matches 9 bases. With V trimmed by 5 bases and J by 7 bases, 8 bases remained unmatched. The CDR3 totals 14 residues. CDR1 MDHEN and CDR2 SYDVKM come from the germline V gene.

This rearrangement joins TRBV11-2 to TRBJ2-7, with D tentatively TRBD2 (6 bases). Germline values: CDR1 SGHAT, CDR2 FQNNGV. The CDR3 spans 14 residues. With 1 base removed from V and 0 bases from J, the gap between germline ends came to 7 bases. For the CDR3, the DNA is TGTGCCAGCAGCTTAGTGGGACTCTCCTACGAGCAGTACTTC. Translated: CASSLVGLSYEQYF.

The V gene is TRBV11-1, the J gene TRBJ2-6; TRBD2 matches 8 bases. The CDR3 covers 18 residues. Unmatched junction bases numbered 12, after V lost 4 bases and J lost 4 bases. Germline values: CDR1 SGHAT, CDR2 FQDESV (reference sequence). The CDR3 DNA is TGTGCCAGCAGCTCGTCGGGAGGGCTTCGGGGGGGGGCCAACGTCCTGACTTTC. Amino acids: CASSSSGGLRGGANVLTF.

To note about this clone: A junction end diverges from the germline sequence, so it may reflect a read error. The chain employs TRBV7-7 and TRBJ2-7; TRBD1 agrees at 8 bases. This CDR3 is built from 15 residues. Germline lookup yields CDR1 SSHAT and CDR2 FNYEAQ (reference sequence). The CDR3 loop reads CASSFGQGLSYEQYF. CDR3 bases: TGTGCTAGCAGCTTTGGACAGGGCCTCTCCTACGAGCAGTACTTC.

This chain uses TRBV6-6 with TRBJ1-1, with D possibly being TRBD1 (6 bases). Germline-derived CDR1 and CDR2 are MNHNY and SVGAGI (reference sequence). CDR3 length equals 16 residues. The ends were cut back, 2 bases at V and 8 bases at J, with 21 bases in the middle. The CDR3 spells CASSYPLPRTETEAFF. CDR3 coding DNA: TGTGCCAGCAGTTACCCCCTACCCCGGACAGAGACGGAAGCTTTCTTT.

The V and J genes are TRBV4-3 and TRBJ2-5, with D tentatively TRBD2 (6 bases). Between the trimmed V and J ends, which lost 4 bases and 4 bases, there was a span of 13 bases. The germline gives CDR1 LGHNA, CDR2 YSLEER. CDR3 length: 14 residues. CDR3 sequence (DNA): TGCGCCAGCAGCCTCGGAGGGCCGGGAGAGACCCAGTACTTC. It is translated as CASSLGGPGETQYF.

The V call is TRBV11-2, the J call TRBJ2-1; the D gene is possibly TRBD2 (6 bases). Germline V gene lookup returns CDR1 SGHAT and CDR2 FQNNGV. This CDR3 has 13 residues. V lost 5 bases and J lost 7, with 12 bases in between. In DNA, the CDR3 is TGTGCCAGCAGCCAGACGGGACTGAATGAGCAGTTCTTC. Residues: CASSQTGLNEQFF.

The chain employs TRBV4-3 and TRBJ2-2; 9 bases align to TRBD1. With V trimmed by 3 bases and J by 0 bases, 2 bases remained unmatched. The germline V gene has CDR1 LGHNA and CDR2 YSLEER. The CDR3 runs to 16 residues. The CDR3 region is CASSQGQGSNTGELFF. CDR3 nucleotide sequence: TGCGCCAGCAGCCAGGGACAGGGCTCGAACACCGGGGAGCTGTTTTTT.

The rearrangement uses TRBV4-2 and TRBJ2-2; TRBD1 agrees at 7 bases. The trim removed 5 bases at V and 3 bases at J, leaving 3 bases unmatched. This CDR3 is built from 14 residues. Germline lookup yields CDR1 LGHNA and CDR2 YNFKEQ. CDR3 sequence reads: CASSGTDHTGELFF. The DNA for the CDR3 is TGTGCCAGCAGCGGGACAGATCACACCGGGGAGCTGTTTTTT.

The chain employs TRBV11-2 and TRBJ1-1, with 8 bases matching TRBD1. Germline assignment: CDR1 SGHAT and CDR2 FQNNGV. CDR3 length: 15 residues. Trimming took 1 base from V and 4 from J; bases not matched to a gene: 5. The CDR3 region is CASSLGTGLSTEAFF. CDR3 coding DNA: TGTGCCAGCAGCTTAGGGACAGGGTTGAGCACTGAAGCTTTCTTT.

V and J are TRBV5-1 and TRBJ2-6; 9 bases map to TRBD1. Germline V gene lookup returns CDR1 SGHRS and CDR2 YFSETQ. Trimming cost V 4 bases and J 4 bases; bases outside gene matches: 6. This CDR3 is 16 amino acids long. The CDR3 loop reads CASSPQGAGGANVLTF. The CDR3 nucleotides read TGCGCCAGCAGCCCACAGGGGGCTGGAGGGGCCAACGTCCTGACTTTC.

The chain recombines TRBV19 with TRBJ2-1; tentative D call: TRBD1 (6 bases). With 6 bases removed from V and 4 bases from J, the gap between germline ends came to 10 bases. The CDR3 contains 13 residues. Germline assignment: CDR1 LNHDA and CDR2 SQIVND (reference sequence). The CDR3 nucleotides read TGTGCCAGTAGAGATACAGGGTACAATGAGCAGTTCTTC. Protein sequence: CASRDTGYNEQFF.

The rearrangement uses TRBV12-5 and TRBJ2-7; D possibly corresponds to TRBD2 (5 bases). The ends were cut back, 4 bases at V and 5 bases at J, with 12 bases in the middle. This CDR3 contains 13 residues. CDR1 and CDR2 (germline): LGHNT, FRNRAP. Here the CDR3 reads CASGSSPGNEQYF. In nucleotides, the CDR3 is TGTGCTAGTGGTTCCTCCCCCGGGAACGAGCAGTACTTC.

The chain links TRBV7-9 to TRBJ2-1; 9 bases map to TRBD1. Germline V gene lookup returns CDR1 SEHNR and CDR2 FQNEAQ (reference sequence). With V trimmed by 7 bases and J by 7 bases, 14 bases remained unmatched. This CDR3 is built from 16 residues. The CDR3 DNA sequence: TGTGCCAGCATCCCAAGGGGGACAGGGCTTCTGAATGAGCAGTTCTTC. Its protein is CASIPRGTGLLNEQFF.

This chain joins TRBV19 and TRBJ1-4; no firm D call. V lost 5 bases and J lost 11, with 12 bases in between. The CDR3 is 12 amino acids. CDR1 and CDR2 (germline): LNHDA, SQIVND (reference sequence). CDR3 sequence: CASSEGQVKLFF. The CDR3 DNA follows: TGTGCCAGTAGTGAGGGCCAAGTGAAACTGTTTTTT.

The rearrangement uses TRBV5-5 and TRBJ1-2; D may be TRBD1 (5 bases). CDR1 is SGHKS, CDR2 YYEKEE, per germline (reference sequence). V lost 7 bases and J lost 2, with 9 bases in between. The CDR3 is made up of 12 amino acids. The CDR3 DNA reads TGTGCCAGCCTGGAGGGGAACTATGGCTACACCTTC. It is translated as CASLEGNYGYTF.

The chain uses TRBV7-9 and TRBJ1-1; D is undetermined. Per germline, CDR1 SEHNR and CDR2 FQNEAQ (reference sequence). The CDR3 totals 14 residues. V was cut by 1 base and J by 1 base, with 7 bases left in between. The DNA of the CDR3 is TGTGCCAGCAGCTTAGTGGCGGCGAACACTGAAGCTTTCTTT. Residues: CASSLVAANTEAFF.

The genes are TRBV5-4 and TRBJ2-7, with a weak D call TRBD1 (6 bases). Germline-derived CDR1 and CDR2 are SGHNT and YYREEE (reference sequence). Trimming took 0 bases from V and 1 from J, leaving 17 bases between them. The CDR3 consists of 17 residues. The CDR3 sequence is CASSLGSVAGVSYEQYV. CDR3 coding DNA: TGTGCCAGCAGCTTGGGTAGTGTGGCAGGGGTGTCCTACGAGCAGTACGTC.

The V gene is TRBV7-2, the J gene TRBJ1-2, with D possibly TRBD1 on 5 matching bases. V lost 2 bases to trimming and J lost 8 bases, with 15 bases between them. This CDR3 contains 14 residues. Germline V CDR1 and CDR2: SGHTA, FQGNSA. CDR3 DNA: TGTGCCAGCAGCTTATTGGGGCAGGGAGGCGGCTACACCTTC. It codes for CASSLLGQGGGYTF.

The V gene is TRBV7-8, the J gene TRBJ1-1, with D maybe TRBD1 (6 bases). V was cut by 5 bases and J by 11 bases, with 12 bases left in between. This CDR3 has 11 residues. CDR1 is SGHVS, CDR2 FQNEAQ, per germline. The CDR3 nucleotides read TGTGCCAGCAGCCGGGACACCGCGGCTTTCTTT. It encodes CASSRDTAAFF.

This chain uses TRBV7-9 with TRBJ2-5, with 11 bases aligning to TRBD2. V lost 5 bases, J lost 4 bases, and 6 bases stayed unmatched. Germline CDR1 reads SEHNR; CDR2 reads FQNEAQ (reference sequence). The CDR3 totals 15 residues. As DNA, the CDR3 is TGTGCCAGCAGCACGAGACTAGCGGGGTCAGAGACCCAGTACTTC. Protein sequence: CASSTRLAGSETQYF.